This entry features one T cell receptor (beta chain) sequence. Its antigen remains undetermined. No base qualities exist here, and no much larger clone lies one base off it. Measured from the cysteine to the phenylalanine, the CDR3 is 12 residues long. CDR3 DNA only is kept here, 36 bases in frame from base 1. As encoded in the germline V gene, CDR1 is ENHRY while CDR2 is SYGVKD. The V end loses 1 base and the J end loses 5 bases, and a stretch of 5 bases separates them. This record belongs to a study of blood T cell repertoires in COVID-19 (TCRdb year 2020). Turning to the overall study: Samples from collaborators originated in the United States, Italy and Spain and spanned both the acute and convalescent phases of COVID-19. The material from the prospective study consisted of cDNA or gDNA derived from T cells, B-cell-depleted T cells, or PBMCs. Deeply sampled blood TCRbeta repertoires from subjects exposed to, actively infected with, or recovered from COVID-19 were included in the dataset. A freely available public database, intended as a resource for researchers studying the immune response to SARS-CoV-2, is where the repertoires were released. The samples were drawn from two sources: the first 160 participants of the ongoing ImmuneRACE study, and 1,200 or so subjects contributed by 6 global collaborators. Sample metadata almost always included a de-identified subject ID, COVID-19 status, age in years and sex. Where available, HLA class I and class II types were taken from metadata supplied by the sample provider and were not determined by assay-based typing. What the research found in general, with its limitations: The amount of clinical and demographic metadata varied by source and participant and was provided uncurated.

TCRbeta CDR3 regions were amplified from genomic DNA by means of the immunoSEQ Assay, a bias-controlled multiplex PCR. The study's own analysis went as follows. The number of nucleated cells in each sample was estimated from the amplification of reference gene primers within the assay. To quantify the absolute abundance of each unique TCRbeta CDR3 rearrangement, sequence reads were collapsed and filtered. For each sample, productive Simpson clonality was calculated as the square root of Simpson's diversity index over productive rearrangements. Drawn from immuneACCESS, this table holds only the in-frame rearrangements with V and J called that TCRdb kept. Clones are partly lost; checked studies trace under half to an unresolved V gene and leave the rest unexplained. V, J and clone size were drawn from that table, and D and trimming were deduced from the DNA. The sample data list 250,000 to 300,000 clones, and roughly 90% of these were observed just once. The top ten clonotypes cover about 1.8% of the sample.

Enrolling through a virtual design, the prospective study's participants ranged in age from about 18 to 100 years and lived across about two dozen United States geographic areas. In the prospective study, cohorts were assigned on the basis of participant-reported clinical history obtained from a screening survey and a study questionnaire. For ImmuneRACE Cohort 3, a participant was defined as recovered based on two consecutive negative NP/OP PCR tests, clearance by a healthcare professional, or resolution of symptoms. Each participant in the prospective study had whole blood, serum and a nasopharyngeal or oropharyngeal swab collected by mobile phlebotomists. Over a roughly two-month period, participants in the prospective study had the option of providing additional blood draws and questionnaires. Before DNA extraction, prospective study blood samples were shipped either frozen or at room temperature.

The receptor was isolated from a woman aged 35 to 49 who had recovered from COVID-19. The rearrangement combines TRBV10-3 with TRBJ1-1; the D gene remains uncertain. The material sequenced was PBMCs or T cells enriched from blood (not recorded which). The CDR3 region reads CAISEFGTEAFF. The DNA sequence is TGTGCCATCAGTGAGTTCGGTACTGAAGCTTTCTTT.